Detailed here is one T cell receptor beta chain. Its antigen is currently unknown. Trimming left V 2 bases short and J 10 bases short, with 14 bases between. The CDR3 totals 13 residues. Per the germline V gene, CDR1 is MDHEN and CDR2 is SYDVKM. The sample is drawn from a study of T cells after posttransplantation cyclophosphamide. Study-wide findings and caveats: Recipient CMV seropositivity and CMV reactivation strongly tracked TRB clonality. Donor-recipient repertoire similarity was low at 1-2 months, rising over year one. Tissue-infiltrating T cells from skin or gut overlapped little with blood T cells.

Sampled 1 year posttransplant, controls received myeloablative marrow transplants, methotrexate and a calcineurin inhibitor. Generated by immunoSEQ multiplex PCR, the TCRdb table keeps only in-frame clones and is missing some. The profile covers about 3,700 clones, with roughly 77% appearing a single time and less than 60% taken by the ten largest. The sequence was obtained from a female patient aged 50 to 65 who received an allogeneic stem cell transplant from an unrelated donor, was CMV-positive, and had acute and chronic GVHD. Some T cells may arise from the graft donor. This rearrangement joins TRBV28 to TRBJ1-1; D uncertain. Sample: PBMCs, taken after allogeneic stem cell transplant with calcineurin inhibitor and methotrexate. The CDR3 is CASSLIVRRSAFF. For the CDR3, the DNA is TGTGCCAGCAGTTTAATTGTGCGCAGGTCAGCTTTCTTT.